This T cell receptor (beta chain) was sequenced in a study of blood T cell repertoires in COVID-19. Whole-study context: Acute and convalescent COVID-19 samples came from the United States, Italy and Spain. From T cells, B-cell-depleted T cells, or PBMCs came the material, which was cDNA or gDNA.

In the original processing: Estimates of nucleated cell counts were drawn from the amplification of reference gene primers. Clones were read by immunoSEQ multiplex PCR, and TCRdb kept only the in-frame ones, dropping some. The V and J calls and clone size come from that table; D and trimming were worked out from the DNA. The repertoire includes about 39,000 clones, 75% to 85% of them detected once, and approximately 20% sits in the top ten. The TCR originated in an older man with acute or convalescent COVID-19. Input material: peripheral blood.

The CDR3 protein is CSATGVSSGANVLTF. The CDR3 nucleotides are TGCAGCGCAACAGGGGTTAGCTCTGGGGCCAACGTCCTGACTTTC. J is TRBJ2-6 and V is TRBV29-1, with 7 bases matching TRBD1. The V segment lost 7 bases and the J segment 0 bases; nucleotides outside the gene matches: 6. Germline V gene lookup returns CDR1 SQVTM and CDR2 ANQGSEA. The CDR3 is 15 residues long.